This T cell receptor beta chain was captured by sequencing in a study of CD8 T cells in Susac syndrome. In germline, CDR1 is LNHDA, CDR2 SQIVND (reference sequence). V gave up 10 bases and J gave up 4 bases, with 13 bases separating them. CDR3 length: 12 amino acids. TCR beta sequences were obtained from blood CD8+ and CD4+ T cells. Patients having Susac syndrome satisfied recently defined diagnostic criteria for definite or probable disease. The TEMRA cells underwent FACS enrichment, while the CD8+ and CD4+ T cells underwent negative isolation. Random hexamers were used to reverse transcribe the RNA input (about 0.5 to 1 ug). Across 54 Vbeta and 13 Jbeta, immunoSEQ multiplex PCR amplified TCR beta CDR3. TCRdb re-analysed the immunoSEQ multiplex PCR reads in MiXCR, keeping a single row per CDR3 protein. The sample has about 83,000 distinct CDR3 sequences, roughly 94% seen once.

This receptor was taken from a human donor with Susac syndrome. The chain links TRBV19 to TRBJ2-5; a possible D gene is TRBD1 (7 bases). The sample was CD8+ T cells from PBMCs. CDR3 loop: CATRQGGETQYF. Here the CDR3 DNA reads TGTGCCACCCGACAGGGAGGAGAGACCCAGTACTTC.